The entry below describes one T cell receptor (beta chain). The entry originates in a study of blood T cell repertoires in COVID-19. About the research overall: The origin of the acute and convalescent COVID-19 samples was the United States, Italy and Spain.

This CDR3 is built from 14 residues. Repertoires were generated with immunoSEQ multiplex PCR, while TCRdb's copy carries only in-frame clones and drops some. The sample records 100,000 to 120,000 clones, 60% to 80% being singletons. This sequence was found in an elderly woman with active or convalescent COVID-19. This chain links TRBV1 with TRBJ1-2; the D segment call TRBD1 is taken from the table without a DNA check. TRBV1 is noted as a pseudogene. Sequenced material: peripheral blood. CDR3 DNA sequence: TGCACCAGCAGCCACGGGGACAGGGAATATGGCTACACCTTC. Protein sequence: CTSSHGDREYGYTF.